This paragraph covers one T cell receptor (beta chain) sequence. This clonotype was detected a few times. The antigen it binds to is not known. No per-base quality is available; no much larger clone lies one base away. The data were obtained in a study of human T cells and chemical hapten exposure (dated by TCRdb to about 2021). Regarding the complete study: For sensitization, 2% DPC in acetone was applied to a roughly 2 cm by roughly 2 cm area of upper inner arm skin. Blood samples were taken from patients before sensitization (week 0) and then at 2, 6 and about 24 weeks after DPC sensitization. The patient cohort, mostly female, included alopecia areata with under or over 50% scalp involvement, alopecia totalis and alopecia universalis. Patch tests used Finn chambers with 0.01% DPC on the upper back, scored after 6 days by International Contact Dermatitis Research Group standards. Blood for TCR sequencing was provided by twenty-nine alopecia patients at one to four time points (pre-sensitization, 2, 6 and 24 weeks). Throughout the roughly 23-week study period, patients were also given weekly therapeutic DPC doses on the scalp. Libraries were combined into a pool for sequencing, and differences in TCR yield between samples came mainly from small differences in library volumes within the pool. The study tracked peripheral blood TCR repertoire changes in vivo during primary and secondary sensitization to the hapten diphenylcyclopropenone (DPC) in alopecia patients.

The CDR3, cysteine through phenylalanine, is 15 amino acids long. The CDR3 DNA has 45 bases and is translated from base 1. From a lookup of the germline V gene (reference sequence), CDR1 and CDR2 are DFQATT and SNEGSKA. V lost 0 bases and J lost 8 bases; the stretch between them is 16 bases long. Per the publication, the time point label means: patch test 2, 6 weeks after DPC sensitization. The treatment or condition label, as the study defines it: therapeutic diphenylcyclopropenone sensitization with weekly scalp DPC. Blood at each patch-test visit was drawn before the patch test was applied. To be eligible, patients had to be aged 18 to 70, diagnosed with alopecia and judged suitable for DPC therapy, while pregnant patients were excluded. Total RNA was extracted from unfractionated whole blood collected in Tempus Blood RNA tubes. Broad study findings and their caveats: Patch test score correlated positively with the number of PT1 expanded TCRs, reaching significance at thresholds 8, 16 and 32 but not at 4. The number of TCRs above 1 in 1000 frequency did not change with DPC sensitization; there was no evidence of global repertoire structure alterations. Compared with pre-sensitization or healthy control sets, expanded TCRs formed significantly more large CDR3 similarity clusters, which is consistent with antigen-driven responses. Because all patients had alopecia, a presumed autoimmune disease, the immune response of the patients might differ from that of healthy individuals. Repeated subsampling changed both the strength of the expansion versus patch-test correlation and the threshold at which the correlation became significant.

Libraries were prepared through RACE. The sequencer listed for this sample is NextSeq 500. Library preparation attached unique molecular identifiers to individual cDNA molecules for quantitative, reproducible TCR counting. For every blood RNA sample, sequencing covered both the TCR alpha and TCR beta chains. Under the source paper's analysis protocol: The median number of TCRs per sample was approximately 98,000, ranging from roughly 23,224 to 690,600. V, J and CDR3 annotation of the TCR reads was carried out using the Decombinator software suite. For the PS versus PT1 abundance plots, all samples were subsampled to the same number of TCRs (28,000). TCRs were defined as expanded if absent before sensitization and observed at least eight times at the 2-week time point. TCRdb's own reprocessing of the public reads used fastp at Q25 and MiXCR and kept productive beta chains. Rows are combined by CDR3 protein, so each entry shows the most common genes and DNA. The V and J calls and clone size are TCRdb's, not the authors'. This sample has 360,000 or so distinct CDR3 sequences in its table, and more than 5% of those were observed once. The ten top clones hold under 7% of the sample.

Recombination connected TRBV20-1 to TRBJ1-4; matching of 5 bases hints at TRBD1 as the D gene. The material sequenced was whole blood, taken in connection with sensitization to the hapten diphenylcyclopropenone (DPC). The TCR originated in a woman under 30 with alopecia areata. Some clones in this sample may be carry-over from other donors' samples. CDR3 sequence: CSARDPSREWEKLFF. In nucleotides, the sequence is TGCAGTGCTAGAGATCCGAGCAGGGAATGGGAAAAACTGTTTTTT.